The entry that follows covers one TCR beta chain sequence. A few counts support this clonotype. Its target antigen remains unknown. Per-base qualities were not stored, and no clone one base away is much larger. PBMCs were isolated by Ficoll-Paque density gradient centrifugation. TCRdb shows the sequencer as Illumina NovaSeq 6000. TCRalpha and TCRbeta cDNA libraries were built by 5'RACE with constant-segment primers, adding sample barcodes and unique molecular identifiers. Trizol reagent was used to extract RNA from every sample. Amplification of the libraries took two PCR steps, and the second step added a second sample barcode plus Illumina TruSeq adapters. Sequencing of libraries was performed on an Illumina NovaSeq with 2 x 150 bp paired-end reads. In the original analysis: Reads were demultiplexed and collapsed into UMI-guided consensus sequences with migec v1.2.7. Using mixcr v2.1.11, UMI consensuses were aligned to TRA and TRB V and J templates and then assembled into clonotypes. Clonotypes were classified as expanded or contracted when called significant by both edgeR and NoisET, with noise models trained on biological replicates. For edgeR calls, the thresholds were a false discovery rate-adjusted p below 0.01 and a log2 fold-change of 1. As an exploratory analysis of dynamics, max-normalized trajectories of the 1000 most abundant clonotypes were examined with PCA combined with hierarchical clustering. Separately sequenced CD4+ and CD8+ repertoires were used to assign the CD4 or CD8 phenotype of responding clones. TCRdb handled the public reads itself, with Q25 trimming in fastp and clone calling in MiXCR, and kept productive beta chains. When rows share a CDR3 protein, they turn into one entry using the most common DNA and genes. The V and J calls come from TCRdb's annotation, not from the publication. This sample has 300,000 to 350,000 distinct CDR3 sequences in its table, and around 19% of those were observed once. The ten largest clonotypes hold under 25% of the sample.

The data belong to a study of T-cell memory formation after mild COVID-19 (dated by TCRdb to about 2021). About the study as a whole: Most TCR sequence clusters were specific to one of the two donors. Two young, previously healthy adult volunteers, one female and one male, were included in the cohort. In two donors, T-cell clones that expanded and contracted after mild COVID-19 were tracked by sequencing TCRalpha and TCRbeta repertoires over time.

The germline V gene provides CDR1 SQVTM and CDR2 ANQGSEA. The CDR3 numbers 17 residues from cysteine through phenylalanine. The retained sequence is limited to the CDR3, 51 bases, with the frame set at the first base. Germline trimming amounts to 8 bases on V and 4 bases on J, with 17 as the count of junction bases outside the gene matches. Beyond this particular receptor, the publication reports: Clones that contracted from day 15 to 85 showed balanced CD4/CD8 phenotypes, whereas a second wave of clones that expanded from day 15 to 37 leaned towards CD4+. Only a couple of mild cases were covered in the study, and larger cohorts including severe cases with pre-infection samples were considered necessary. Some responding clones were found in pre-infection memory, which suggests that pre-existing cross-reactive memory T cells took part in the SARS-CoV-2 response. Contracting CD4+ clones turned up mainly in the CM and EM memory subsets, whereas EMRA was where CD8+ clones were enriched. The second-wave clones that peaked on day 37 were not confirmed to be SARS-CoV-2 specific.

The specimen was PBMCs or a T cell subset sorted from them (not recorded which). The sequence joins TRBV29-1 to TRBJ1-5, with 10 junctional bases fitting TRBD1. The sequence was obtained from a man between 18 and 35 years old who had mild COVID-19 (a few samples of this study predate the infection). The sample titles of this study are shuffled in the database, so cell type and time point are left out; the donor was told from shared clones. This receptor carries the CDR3 CSSYRDRGTGSNQPQHF. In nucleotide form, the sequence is TGCAGCTCCTACCGGGACAGGGGAACGGGTAGTAATCAGCCCCAGCATTTT.